Shown below are 6 T cell receptor beta chains from a single sample sequenced in a study of OX40 agonist ivuxolimab in advanced cancers. Assay used: immunoSEQ multiplex PCR; TCRdb lists only in-frame clones, some missing. The sample has over 45,000 clones; 88% are singletons. The sample in question was CD4+ or CD8+ T cells sorted from blood, obtained in a trial of the OX40 agonist ivuxolimab. The origin of the receptors is an adult with an advanced solid tumor such as melanoma, head and neck, liver or kidney cancer.

The V gene is TRBV4-1, the J gene TRBJ2-5; TRBD1 matches 9 bases. Trimming removed 6 bases from V and 5 bases from J; junction bases left unmatched: 7. Per the germline V gene, CDR1 is MGHRA and CDR2 is YSYEKL. The CDR3 runs to 14 residues. The CDR3 DNA sequence: TGCGCCAGCAGTTTACAGGGGGCATCTGAGACCCAGTACTTC. It codes for CASSLQGASETQYF.

This chain connects TRBV7-2 to TRBJ2-5; tentative D call: TRBD1 (6 bases). Per the germline V gene, CDR1 is SGHTA and CDR2 is FQGNSA. The V end was cut by 5 bases, the J end by 5 bases, with 15 bases between. This CDR3 region has 14 residues. The CDR3 reads CASSTPAQGETQYF. CDR3 coding DNA: TGTGCCAGCAGCACCCCCGCCCAGGGGGAGACCCAGTACTTC. Together with reference TRBV7-2 and TRBJ2-5, the CDR3 gives the full variable domain: GAGVSQSPSNKVTEKGKDVELRCDPISGHTALYWYRQSLGQGLEFLIYFQGNSAPDKSGLPSDRFSAERTGGSVSTLTIQRTQQEDSAVYLCASSTPAQGETQYFGPGTRLLVL.

The chain carries TRBV28 and TRBJ2-3; 10 bases match TRBD2. The CDR3 runs 20 residues. V was clipped by 0 bases and J by 4 bases; unmatched bases: 16. The V gene's germline CDR1 is MDHEN and CDR2 SYDVKM. The CDR3: CASSLWYSEAGGPPSDTQYF. CDR3 nucleotide sequence: TGTGCCAGCAGTTTATGGTACTCCGAAGCGGGAGGGCCCCCCTCAGATACGCAGTATTTT. Complete variable domain (other parts from reference TRBV28 and TRBJ2-3): DVKVTQSSRYLVKRTGEKVFLECVQDMDHENMFWYRQDPGLGLRLIYFSYDVKMKEKGDIPEGYSVSREKKERFSLILESASTNQTSMYLCASSLWYSEAGGPPSDTQYFGPGTRLTVL.

The J gene is TRBJ2-6, the V gene TRBV6-1, with no clear D. This CDR3 spans 17 amino acids. The V end lost 3 bases, the J end lost 0 bases, and 12 bases lay between the germline ends. CDR1 MNHNS and CDR2 SASEGT come from the germline V gene. The CDR3 DNA follows: TGTGCCAGCAGTGACCCTATGCGGAGCTCTGGGGCCAACGTCCTGACTTTC. It is translated as CASSDPMRSSGANVLTF.

The CDR3 bases are TGCGCCAGCAGCAATCCGGGGTCCTACGAGCAGTACTTC. Encoded protein: CASSNPGSYEQYF. The rearrangement links TRBV5-1 to TRBJ2-7, with D perhaps TRBD2 (5 bases). V lost 4 bases, J lost 1 base, and 9 bases lay in between. The V gene's germline CDR1 is SGHRS and CDR2 YFSETQ. CDR3 size: 13 residues.

This chain connects TRBV6-1 to TRBJ2-1, with TRBD1 as a possible D gene (5 bases). In germline, CDR1 is MNHNS, CDR2 SASEGT. The CDR3 contains 14 residues. Trimming cost V 4 bases and J 4 bases, with 11 bases left between them. The CDR3 DNA follows: TGTGCCAGCAGTGCGAGACAGAGTTACAATGAGCAGTTCTTC. This sequence encodes CASSARQSYNEQFF.